The 29 T cell receptor beta chains below come from one sample, sequenced in a study of T cells in women clearing cervical HPV infection. This table comes from immunoSEQ multiplex PCR, and its TCRdb copy is limited to in-frame clones, with some not included. This repertoire includes around 30,000 clones. Sequences were obtained from blood buffy coat. The receptors stem from a woman aged 18 to 75 with a cervical HPV16 infection that either progressed to CIN3+ or cleared (not recorded which).

As for this clone: The read terminates 3 residues before the CDR3 end, so the remaining end is supplied by the germline J gene. The chain uses TRBV7-2 and TRBJ1-2; weak D call: TRBD1 (6 bases). V lost 6 bases and J 3 bases, leaving 17 bases between the germline ends. From germline, CDR1 is SGHTA and CDR2 FQGNSA. CDR3 length: 15 residues. The CDR3 is CASRYSQGTYYGYTF. The covered CDR3 bases are TGTGCCAGCAGATATAGCCAGGGGACGTACTATGGC.

Points on this clone: The CDR3 is cut off 3 residues early in the read; its end comes from the germline J gene. The chain joins TRBV30 to TRBJ1-3; no definite D call. V was cut by 3 bases and J by 1 base, with 7 bases left in between. Germline-derived CDR1 and CDR2 are GTSNPN and SVGIG (reference sequence). The CDR3 is made up of 13 amino acids. CDR3 residues: CAWREPSGNTIYF. The CDR3 DNA, read in part, is TGTGCCTGGAGAGAGCCGTCTGGAAACACC. The full variable domain, with the rest looked up from reference TRBV30 and TRBJ1-3, is SQTIHQWPATLVQPVGSPLSLECTVEGTSNPNLYWYRQAAGRGLQLLFYSVGIGQISSEVPQNLSASRPQDRQFILSSKKLLLSDSGFYLCAWREPSGNTIYFGEGSWLTVV.

With respect to this clone: Read data end 3 residues before the CDR3 end; the end is taken from the germline J gene. The rearrangement links TRBV7-2 to TRBJ2-1; 10 positions match TRBD1. The V segment lost 3 bases and the J segment 8 bases; nucleotides outside the gene matches: 4. Germline CDR1 and CDR2: SGHTA and FQGNSA. This CDR3 contains 14 residues. The chain's CDR3 is CASSFWTGGDEQFF. The CDR3 DNA, read in part, is TGTGCCAGCAGCTTCTGGACAGGGGGGGATGAG.

Notes on this clone: With the read ending 3 residues before the CDR3 end, the germline J gene is used to fill in that end. J is TRBJ1-6 and V is TRBV7-3; D is unclear. Germline lookup yields CDR1 SGHTA and CDR2 FQGTGA. The CDR3 totals 14 residues. V lost 2 bases and J lost 6, with 8 bases in between. The CDR3 region is CASSLFSRNSPLHF. The CDR3 bases that were read are TGTGCCAGCAGCTTATTCTCTCGTAATTCACCC.

For this clone: The CDR3 end falls 3 residues outside the read, so it is completed with the germline J gene. The rearrangement uses TRBV30 and TRBJ1-1; D call uncertain. Trimming pared 5 bases from V and 1 base from J, leaving 11 bases between. The V gene's germline CDR1 is GTSNPN and CDR2 SVGIG (reference sequence). The CDR3 spans 13 residues. CDR3 amino acids: CAWDGSGNTEAFF. The covered CDR3 bases are TGTGCCTGGGACGGATCGGGGAACACTGAA.

A remark on this clone: Germline is not matched at one junction end, which may reflect a read error. Coverage ceases 3 residues before the CDR3 finishes, and the germline J gene fills in the end. Other DNA sequences within the sample encode an identical CDR3. The V call is TRBV6-2 or TRBV6-3, the J call TRBJ1-3; the D gene is possibly TRBD1 (6 bases). Per the germline V gene, CDR1 is MNHEY and CDR2 is SVGEGT. The CDR3 consists of 17 residues. The sequenced part of the CDR3 DNA is TGTGCCAGCAGCCAGGGGACAATAATCGGCTCTGGAAACACA. This translates into CASSQGTIIGSGNT. The complete CDR3 reads CASSQGTIIGSGNTIYF.

About this clone itself: The read gets to within 3 residues of the CDR3 end, and the germline J gene fills in the rest. The chain couples TRBV7-6 to TRBJ2-7; weak D call: TRBD1 (6 bases). V dropped 5 bases and J dropped 5 bases, with 22 bases sitting between them. Germline CDR1 and CDR2: SGHVS and FNYEAQ. The CDR3 is made up of 16 amino acids. This CDR3 is CASSKEPGVLWDEQYF. The CDR3 bases that were read are TGTGCCAGCAGCAAAGAGCCAGGGGTCCTATGGGACGAG.

As regards this clone: Sequencing ends 3 residues short of the CDR3 end; the germline J gene provides the rest. This chain connects TRBV20-1 to TRBJ2-1; 7 bases fit TRBD2. V trimming: 3 bases; J trimming: 8 bases; junction bases outside the gene matches: 13. Per the germline V gene, CDR1 is DFQATT and CDR2 is SNEGSKA (reference sequence). This CDR3 has 15 residues. CDR3: CSASMAGDYFDEQFF. The CDR3 bases that were read are TGCAGTGCTAGTATGGCGGGAGATTATTTCGATGAG.

Considering frequency, this clone is medium-sized. The observed sequence ends 3 residues before the CDR3 terminus, with the missing tail filled in from the germline J gene. V and J are TRBV5-5 and TRBJ1-2, with a tentative D call TRBD1 (6 bases). CDR1 and CDR2 from the germline V gene are SGHKS and YYEKEE (reference sequence). Trimming pared 0 bases from V and 4 bases from J, leaving 13 bases between. This CDR3 has 15 amino acids. The covered CDR3 bases are TGTGCCAGCAGCTTGGAAGGCCGAGGGGGCTATGGC. Encoded protein: CASSLEGRGGYG. The full CDR3 reads CASSLEGRGGYGYTF.

Points on this clone: The read terminates 3 residues before the CDR3 end, so the remaining end is supplied by the germline J gene. The chain joins TRBV7-2 to TRBJ2-3; D remains ambiguous. The CDR3 totals 14 residues. CDR1 and CDR2 from the germline V gene are SGHTA and FQGNSA. The covered CDR3 bases are TGTGCCAGCAGCTTAGCGGCTACTAAAGAGACG. It codes for CASSLAATKET. The full CDR3 sequence reads CASSLAATKETQYF.

A word on this clone: The read halts 3 residues ahead of the CDR3 end, with the missing end drawn from the germline J gene. The chain joins TRBV20-1 to TRBJ2-1; tentatively, D is TRBD1 (6 bases). CDR1 and CDR2 (germline): DFQATT, SNEGSKA (reference sequence). Trimming shortened V by 7 bases and J by 6 bases, and 25 bases separated the two germline ends. This CDR3 is 16 amino acids long. The DNA read from the CDR3 is TGCAGTGGAGGGTCAGGAGGACAGTCCTCTGGCAATGAG. It codes for CSGGSGGQSSGNE. The entire CDR3 protein is CSGGSGGQSSGNEQFF.

As concerns this clone: The read falls 3 residues short of the CDR3 end, and the missing part is taken from the germline J gene. This sequence joins TRBV7-3 and TRBJ2-7; possibly TRBD1 for D (6 bases). Per the germline V gene, CDR1 is SGHTA and CDR2 is FQGTGA. This CDR3 has 14 amino acids. With 4 bases removed from V and 4 bases from J, the gap between germline ends came to 14 bases. The sequenced CDR3 bases are TGTGCCAGCAGCTCACAGGGAGTGGGATACGAG. Translated: CASSSQGVGYE. The whole CDR3 protein is CASSSQGVGYEQYF.

Comment on this clone: The missing CDR3 end, 3 residues past where the read stops, is filled in from the germline J gene. V usage is TRBV19 and J usage is TRBJ2-3; D remains unclear. The CDR3 has 13 amino acids. The V gene's germline CDR1 is LNHDA and CDR2 SQIVND (reference sequence). The covered CDR3 bases are TGTGCCAGTAGTTTTACAGTCAATCAGCCG. It yields the protein CASSFTVNQP. The full CDR3 protein is CASSFTVNQPQYF.

A remark on this clone: The read gets to within 3 residues of the CDR3 end, and the germline J gene fills in the rest. V and J are TRBV19 and TRBJ2-3; 7 nucleotides match TRBD2. The CDR3 sequence is 13 residues long. Trimming cost V 4 bases and J 4 bases; bases outside gene matches: 2. The germline CDR1 and CDR2 sequences are LNHDA and SQIVND (reference sequence). The covered CDR3 bases are TGTGCCAGTAGTACCGGACTAGCAGATACG. Residues: CASSTGLADT. In full, the CDR3 is CASSTGLADTQYF. Using reference TRBV19 and TRBJ2-3 for the parts outside the CDR3, the full variable domain is DGGITQSPKYLFRKEGQNVTLSCEQNLNHDAMYWYRQDPGQGLRLIYYSQIVNDFQKGDIAEGYSVSREKKESFPLTVTSAQKNPTAFYLCASSTGLADTQYFGPGTRLTVL.

The CDR3 DNA, read in part, is TGTGCCAGCAGATACGGACAGGCGACTAATGAAAAA. Encoded protein: CASRYGQATNEK. The complete CDR3 reads CASRYGQATNEKLFF. The V gene is TRBV5-8, the J gene TRBJ1-4, with TRBD1 identical over 7 bases. Coverage ceases 3 residues before the CDR3 finishes, and the germline J gene fills in the end. Germline V gene data show CDR1 as SGHTS and CDR2 as YDEGEE. The CDR3 is made up of 15 amino acids. Germline trimming cut 5 bases from V and 2 bases from J; bases unmatched to any gene: 6.

Concerning this clone: From the germline J gene comes the end of the CDR3, since the read stops 3 residues before it. The chain couples TRBV5-1 to TRBJ2-1; a possible D gene is TRBD2 (6 bases). Trimming took 6 bases from V and 8 from J, leaving 27 bases between them. The CDR3 totals 17 residues. Germline V gene lookup returns CDR1 SGHRS and CDR2 YFSETQ. This chain's CDR3 is CASTLDGSGLQSHEQFF. CDR3 DNA, as far as it was read: TGCGCCAGCACCCTTGATGGTAGCGGCCTACAAAGTCATGAG.

In regard to this clone: The DNA ends 3 residues before the CDR3 does, and the rest of the CDR3 is filled in from the germline J gene. The chain employs TRBV30 and TRBJ2-3; D is possibly TRBD1 or TRBD2 (5 bases each). CDR1 and CDR2 (germline): GTSNPN, SVGIG (reference sequence). The CDR3 totals 12 residues. The CDR3 is CAWSVLGETQYF. Incomplete CDR3 DNA: TGTGCCTGGAGTGTATTAGGGGAGACG.

To note about this clone: A junction end diverges from the germline sequence, so it may reflect a read error. The DNA ends 3 residues before the CDR3 does, and the rest of the CDR3 is filled in from the germline J gene. The chain couples TRBV4-2 to TRBJ2-7; D not resolved. The CDR3 spans 14 residues. The germline CDR1 and CDR2 sequences are LGHNA and YNFKEQ. The CDR3 DNA, read in part, is TGCGCCAGCAGCCAAGGTTACAGTCCCGACGAG. Amino acid sequence: CASSQGYSPDE. The CDR3 in full is CASSQGYSPDEQYF.

On this clone itself: The CDR3 end is not reached by the read, which stops 3 residues before it; the germline J gene fills it in. The V and J genes are TRBV2 and TRBJ1-4; 8 positions match TRBD1. The CDR3 is 14 amino acids. CDR1 SNHLY and CDR2 FYNNEI come from the germline V gene. Germline trimming cut 6 bases from V and 7 bases from J; bases unmatched to any gene: 7. The sequenced part of the CDR3 DNA is TGTGCCAGCAGAGACAGGGGTGGGGTTGAAAAA. It yields the protein CASRDRGGVEK. The CDR3, in full, reads CASRDRGGVEKLFF.

Judged by frequency, this clone is medium-sized (0.01 to 0.1%). The chain's CDR3 is CASRGTSGMISYNEQFF. The sequenced part of the CDR3 DNA is TGCGCCAGCAGGGGGACTAGCGGGATGATCTCCTACAATGAG. This sequence joins TRBV5-1 and TRBJ2-1; 13 bases are shared with TRBD2. The CDR3 goes on 3 residues after the read ends, and that part is filled in from the germline J gene. J was trimmed by 0 bases and V by 5 bases; bases with no gene match: 5. The CDR3 is 17 residues long. CDR1 SGHRS and CDR2 YFSETQ come from the germline V gene.

Note on this clone: The read ends 3 residues shy of where the CDR3 ends; the end is completed using the germline J gene. The J gene is TRBJ2-1, the V gene TRBV13; 9 bases are a match to TRBD2. This CDR3 is 14 amino acids long. Germline CDR1 is PRHDT and CDR2 is FYEKMQ (reference sequence). Trimming at V came to 1 base and at J to 9 bases, leaving 4 bases not matched to a gene. The sequenced CDR3 bases are TGTGCCAGCAGCTTAGTAGCGGGAGCGCGTGAG. It specifies CASSLVAGARE. The full CDR3 reads CASSLVAGAREQFF.

About this clone: With the read ending 3 residues before the CDR3 end, the germline J gene is used to fill in that end. The chain is built from TRBV23-1 and TRBJ2-3; D gene unclear. Being an ORF, TRBV23-1 has a function that is uncertain. The V gene lost 8 bases and the J gene lost 2 bases, with 11 bases spanning the gap. The CDR3 contains 13 residues. The CDR3 spells CASPGGITDTQYF. The DNA read from the CDR3 is TGCGCCAGCCCAGGTGGCATCACAGATACG.

Notes on this clone: The CDR3 goes on 3 residues after the read ends, and that part is filled in from the germline J gene. The rearrangement uses TRBV5-1 and TRBJ2-7, with D possibly TRBD1 on 6 matching bases. Germline-derived CDR1 and CDR2 are SGHRS and YFSETQ. The ends were cut back, 2 bases at V and 0 bases at J, with 9 bases in the middle. The CDR3 runs to 14 residues. Incomplete CDR3 DNA: TGCGCCAGCAGCTTCCAGGGGAGCTCCTACGAG. Translated: CASSFQGSSYE. The full CDR3 reads CASSFQGSSYEQYF.

Points on this clone: Read coverage stops 3 residues before the CDR3 terminus; the germline J gene supplies the remainder. The gene calls are TRBV7-9 and TRBJ2-7, with TRBD1 identical over 9 bases. The CDR3 totals 14 residues. The V and J ends lost 5 bases and 5 bases, in that order; junction bases with no gene match: 7. Germline CDR1 and CDR2: SEHNR and FQNEAQ (reference sequence). The CDR3 DNA, read in part, is TGTGCCAGCAGCGGGGTGGACAGGGGACACGAG. It specifies CASSGVDRGHE. The entire CDR3 protein is CASSGVDRGHEQYF.

Note on this clone: Coverage ceases 3 residues before the CDR3 finishes, and the germline J gene fills in the end. V and J are TRBV7-3 and TRBJ2-3; D perhaps matches TRBD2 (5 bases). Trimming cost V 5 bases and J 3 bases, with 12 bases left between them. CDR1 and CDR2 from the germline V gene are SGHTA and FQGTGA. This CDR3 region has 14 residues. CDR3 bases read: TGTGCCAGCAGCCCTGACCGAGGGACAGATACG. Protein product: CASSPDRGTDT. Given in full, the CDR3 is CASSPDRGTDTQYF.

As regards this clone: The read halts 3 residues ahead of the CDR3 end, with the missing end drawn from the germline J gene. This chain connects TRBV30 to TRBJ2-3, with D perhaps TRBD2 (5 bases). The CDR3 loop spans 14 amino acids. Germline CDR1 and CDR2: GTSNPN and SVGIG (reference sequence). V was shortened by 3 bases and J by 3 bases, with 13 bases between the two germline ends. Here the CDR3 reads CAWRSGLGTDTQYF. CDR3 DNA (partial): TGTGCCTGGAGGTCTGGACTTGGGACAGATACG.

Concerning this clone itself: With the read ending 3 residues before the CDR3 end, the germline J gene is used to fill in that end. The rearrangement joins TRBV19 to TRBJ1-1, with a weak D call TRBD1 (5 bases). Germline V gene data show CDR1 as LNHDA and CDR2 as SQIVND (reference sequence). The CDR3 is 13 residues long. V was clipped by 9 bases and J by 4 bases, with 15 bases between them. The CDR3 DNA, read in part, is TGTGCCAGCAAAGGCCAGGGCTTCACTGAA. Translated: CASKGQGFTE. The complete CDR3 sequence is CASKGQGFTEAFF. Based on the CDR3 plus reference TRBV19 and TRBJ1-1, the full variable domain is DGGITQSPKYLFRKEGQNVTLSCEQNLNHDAMYWYRQDPGQGLRLIYYSQIVNDFQKGDIAEGYSVSREKKESFPLTVTSAQKNPTAFYLCASKGQGFTEAFFGQGTRLTVV.

Concerning this clone itself: The CDR3 goes on 3 residues after the read ends, and that part is filled in from the germline J gene. The chain joins TRBV10-3 to TRBJ2-1; 8 bases align to TRBD2. This CDR3 contains 15 residues. Germline V gives CDR1 ENHRY, CDR2 SYGVKD. The junction had 8 bases not matched to a gene; V was cut back by 3 bases and J by 7 bases. Incomplete CDR3 DNA: TGTGCCATCAGTGATTTGGGAGGGACTAGGAATGAG. Encoded protein: CAISDLGGTRNE. The whole CDR3 protein reads CAISDLGGTRNEQFF.

About this clone: Read sequence stops 3 residues before the CDR3 end, and the germline J gene provides the missing end. The V gene is TRBV7-6, the J gene TRBJ1-6, with 8 nucleotides matching TRBD1. With V trimmed by 5 bases and J by 5 bases, 8 bases remained unmatched. Germline CDR1 is SGHVS and CDR2 is FNYEAQ. The CDR3 totals 16 residues. The sequenced CDR3 bases are TGTGCCAGCAGCCCGAGAGGACAGGGTCATAATTCACCC. Encoded protein: CASSPRGQGHNSP. From start to end, the CDR3 is CASSPRGQGHNSPLHF.